This TCR beta chain derives from a study of CD8 T cells in ankylosing spondylitis. TCRdb re-derived calls from the 5' RACE reads in MiXCR, one entry per CDR3 protein. The sample holds over 150,000 distinct CDR3 sequences, over 15% seen once. The germline CDR1 and CDR2 sequences are LNHNV and YYDKDF (reference sequence). This CDR3 comprises 15 residues. Trimming pared 3 bases from V and 2 bases from J, leaving 10 bases between. This clonotype has a count of ten or more. The clonotype originates from a male donor under 35 with ankylosing spondylitis or in good health (not recorded which). Sequencing was done on a sample of blood, either unsorted or a sorted T cell fraction (not recorded which). This chain connects TRBV15 to TRBJ2-2; D is ambiguous. The CDR3 coding sequence is TGTGCCACCAGCAGGGGCAGGCTCAACACCGGGGAGCTGTTTTTT. Translating gives CATSRGRLNTGELFF.